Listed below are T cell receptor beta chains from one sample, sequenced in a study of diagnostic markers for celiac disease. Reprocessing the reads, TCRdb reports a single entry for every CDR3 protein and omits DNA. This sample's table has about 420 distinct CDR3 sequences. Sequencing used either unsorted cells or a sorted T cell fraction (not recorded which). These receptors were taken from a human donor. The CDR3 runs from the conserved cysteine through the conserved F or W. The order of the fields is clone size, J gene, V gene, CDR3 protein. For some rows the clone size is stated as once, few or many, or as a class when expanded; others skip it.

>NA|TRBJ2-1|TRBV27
CASSSNGRDPPYRRDDEQFF
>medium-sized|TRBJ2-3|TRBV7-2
CASSLYPGRDTQYF
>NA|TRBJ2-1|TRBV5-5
CASSPVGNEQFF
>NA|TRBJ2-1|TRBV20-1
CSALDDNEQFF
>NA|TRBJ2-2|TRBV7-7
CASSLTAGAGGELFF
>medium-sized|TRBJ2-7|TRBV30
CAWDRSPSYEQYF
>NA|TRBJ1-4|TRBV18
CASSPGTSGANEKLFF
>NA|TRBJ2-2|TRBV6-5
CASTTGTNTGELFF
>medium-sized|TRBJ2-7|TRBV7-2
CASSYRVSSYEQYF
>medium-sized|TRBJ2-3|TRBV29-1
CSVAGQSTDTQYF
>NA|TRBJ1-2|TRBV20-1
CSAIRAEYGYTF
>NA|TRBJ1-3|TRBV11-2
CASSLDLRVDTIYF
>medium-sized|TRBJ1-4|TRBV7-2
CASSVSGILGEKLFF
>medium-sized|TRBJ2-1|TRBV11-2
CASSFGRGSYNEQFF
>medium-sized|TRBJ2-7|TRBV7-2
CASSVYRGAEQYF
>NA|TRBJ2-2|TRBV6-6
CASRGHTGELFF
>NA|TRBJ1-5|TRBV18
CASSPDSNQPQHF
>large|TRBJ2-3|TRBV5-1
CASSPQGAGPWSGRSRDTQYF
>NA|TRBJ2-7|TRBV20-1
CSASSPGQGKYEQYF
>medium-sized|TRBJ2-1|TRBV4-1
CASSPEASGSDEQFF
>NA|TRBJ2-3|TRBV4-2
CASSTPRGPDGGTQYF
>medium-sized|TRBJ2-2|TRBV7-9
CASSLVVGELFF
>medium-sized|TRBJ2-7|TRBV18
CASSRRGSYEQYF
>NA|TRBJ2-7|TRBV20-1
CSALSPGLAGGKPYEQYF